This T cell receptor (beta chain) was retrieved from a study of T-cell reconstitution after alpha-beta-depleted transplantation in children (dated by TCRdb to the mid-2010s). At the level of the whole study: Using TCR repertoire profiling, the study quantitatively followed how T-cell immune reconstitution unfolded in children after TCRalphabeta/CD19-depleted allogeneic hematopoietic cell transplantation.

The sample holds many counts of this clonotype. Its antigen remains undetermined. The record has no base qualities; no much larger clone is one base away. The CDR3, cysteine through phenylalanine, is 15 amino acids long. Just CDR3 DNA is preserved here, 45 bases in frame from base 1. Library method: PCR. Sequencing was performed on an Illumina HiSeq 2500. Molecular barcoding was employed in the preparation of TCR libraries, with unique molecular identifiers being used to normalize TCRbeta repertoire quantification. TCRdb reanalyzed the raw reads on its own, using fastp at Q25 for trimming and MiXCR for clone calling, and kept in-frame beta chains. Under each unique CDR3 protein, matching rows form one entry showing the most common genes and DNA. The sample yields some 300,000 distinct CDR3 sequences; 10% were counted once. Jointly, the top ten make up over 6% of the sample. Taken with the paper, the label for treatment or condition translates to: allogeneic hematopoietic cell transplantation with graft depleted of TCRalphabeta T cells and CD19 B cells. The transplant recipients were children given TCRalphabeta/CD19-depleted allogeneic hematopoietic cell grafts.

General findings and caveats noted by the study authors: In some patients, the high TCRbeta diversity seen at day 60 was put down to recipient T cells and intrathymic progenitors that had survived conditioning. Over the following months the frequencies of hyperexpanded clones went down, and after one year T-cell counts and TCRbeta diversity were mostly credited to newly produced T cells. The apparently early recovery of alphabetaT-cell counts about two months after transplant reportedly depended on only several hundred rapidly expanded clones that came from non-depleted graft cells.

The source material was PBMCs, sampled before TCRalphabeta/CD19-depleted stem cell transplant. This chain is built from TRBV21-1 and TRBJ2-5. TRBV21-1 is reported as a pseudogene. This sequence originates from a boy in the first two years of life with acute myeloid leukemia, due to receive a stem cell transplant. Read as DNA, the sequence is TGTGCCAGCAGCAAAGGCGTGCGGATCCAAGAGACCCAGTACTTC. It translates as CASSKGVRIQETQYF.